Listed below are T cell receptor beta chains from one sample, sequenced in a study of T cells in tuberculosis. The repertoire was sequenced with immunoSEQ multiplex PCR; TCRdb's copy has only in-frame clones and lacks some. The sample has 25,000 to 35,000 clones; roughly 95% are singletons. Sequencing was done on a sample of PBMCs. Receptors were obtained from a donor aged 10-29 years with latent tuberculosis or without tuberculosis infection. Each CDR3 is given with its conserved first and last residue. Fields, in order: V gene, J gene, clone size, D gene, CDR3 DNA, CDR3 protein. D genes are given only for firm matches. Size is stated for part of the rows, as once, few or many counts, or as a class when the clone is expanded.

TRBV11-2	TRBJ2-7	NA	NA	TGTGCCAGCAGCCCTAGTATCGCCGAGCAGTACTTC	CASSPSIAEQYF
TRBV30	TRBJ2-3	NA	NA	TGTGCCTGCGGGTCCGGTACGCAGTATTTT	CACGSGTQYF
TRBV4-2	TRBJ2-7	NA	NA	TGTGCCAGCAGCCAAGGTTTCGGGGTGACCTACGAGCAGTACTTC	CASSQGFGVTYEQYF
TRBV7-9	TRBJ2-5	NA	NA	TGTGCCAGCAGCCCTGCAGTTACCCAAGAGACCCAGTACTTC	CASSPAVTQETQYF
TRBV5-4	TRBJ2-5	NA	TRBD1	TGTGCCAGCAGTCAGACAGGGGGGTCGGAGACCCAGTACTTC	CASSQTGGSETQYF
TRBV7-9	TRBJ2-7	NA	TRBD2	TGTGCCAGCAGCTCCCCGGGGGCTAGCGGGAGAGTAGGGCAGTACTTC	CASSSPGASGRVGQYF
TRBV18	TRBJ1-2	NA	NA	TGTGCCAGCTCAATTCAGGGCGGCTATGGCTACACCTTC	CASSIQGGYGYTF
TRBV7-6	TRBJ2-7	NA	TRBD2	TGTGCCAGCAGCTCACAGACTAGCGCTGTTGTGCAGTACTTC	CASSSQTSAVVQYF
TRBV4-1	TRBJ2-2	NA	NA	TGCGCCAGCAGCCGGCTAGCGACTAACACCGGGGAGCTGTTTTTT	CASSRLATNTGELFF
TRBV7-8	TRBJ2-5	NA	TRBD2	TGTGCCAGCAGAGATCCAGGAAGCGGGAGAAGAGAGACCCAGTACTTC	CASRDPGSGRRETQYF
TRBV11-2	TRBJ1-2	NA	NA	TGTGCCAGCAGCTTAGATCCGGGGATGAACTATGGCTACACCTTC	CASSLDPGMNYGYTF
TRBV6-5	TRBJ2-1	NA	NA	TGTGCCAGTGGTGGGGGCCGTGCATACAATGAGCAGTTCTTC	CASGGGRAYNEQFF
TRBV6-5	TRBJ2-1	once	NA	TGTGCCAGCAGTACCCGCGGACAGATCTACAATGAGCAGTTCTTC	CASSTRGQIYNEQFF
TRBV4-1	TRBJ2-3	NA	TRBD2	TGCGCCAGCAGCCCGCAGCTAGCGGACACAGATACGCAGTATTTT	CASSPQLADTDTQYF
TRBV7-2	TRBJ2-1	NA	NA	TGTGCCAGCAGCTGGTCTGGCCAACATGAGCAGTTCTTC	CASSWSGQHEQFF
TRBV28	TRBJ1-5	NA	TRBD1	TGTGCCAGCAGGACAGGGCTTCGGCAGCCCCAGCATTTT	CASRTGLRQPQHF
TRBV6-5	TRBJ2-2	NA	NA	TGTGCCAGCAGTTACTCCCAGGCAGGGACCGGGGAGCTGTTTTTT	CASSYSQAGTGELFF
TRBV15	TRBJ2-7	NA	TRBD2	TGTGCCACCTCTAGCGGGAGACACGAGCAGTACTTC	CATSSGRHEQYF
TRBV18	TRBJ2-1	NA	NA	TGTGCCAGCTCACCACCGGGTCAGTGGAGCTCCTACAATGAGCAGTTCTTC	CASSPPGQWSSYNEQFF
TRBV6-5	TRBJ1-1	NA	NA	TGTGCCAGCACACCGGTTTGGGGGGACACTGAAGCTTTCTTT	CASTPVWGDTEAFF
TRBV5-1	TRBJ2-7	NA	TRBD1	TGCGCCAGCAGCTTGGTACAGGGGGCGTTCGAGCAGTACTTC	CASSLVQGAFEQYF
TRBV7-2	TRBJ1-4	NA	NA	TGTGCCAGCAGCTCTTGGGGCCTTGGTGAAAAACTGTTTTTT	CASSSWGLGEKLFF
TRBV5-1	TRBJ2-1	NA	NA	TGCGCCAGCAGCTTGCTCCCGACAGACAGCTACAATGAGCAGTTCTTC	CASSLLPTDSYNEQFF
TRBV5-1	TRBJ1-3	NA	TRBD1	TGCGCCAGCAGCTTGGAATCCGAGACAGGGCCTGGAAACACCATATATTTT	CASSLESETGPGNTIYF
TRBV4-1	TRBJ2-1	few	TRBD2	TGCGCCAGCAGCCAAGACAACGGGAGGTCCTACAATGAGCAGTTCTTC	CASSQDNGRSYNEQFF
TRBV6-1	TRBJ2-7	once	NA	TGTGCCAGCAGTCACCGGGACACTGGCACCTACGAGCAGTACTTC	CASSHRDTGTYEQYF
TRBV7-9	TRBJ2-1	NA	NA	TGTGCCAGCAGTTTATCAGGAAATGAGCAGTTCTTC	CASSLSGNEQFF
TRBV6-1	TRBJ2-7	NA	NA	TGTGCCAGCAGTGAAGCGGGAGGACGAGTCCCTCCCAGACGCGAGCAGTACTTC	CASSEAGGRVPPRREQYF
TRBV12-5	TRBJ2-1	NA	TRBD2	TGTGCTAGTGGTCCAGCGGGAGCCTACAATGAGCAGTTCTTC	CASGPAGAYNEQFF
TRBV7-2	TRBJ1-1	few	NA	TGTGCCAGCAGCTTGGGGCGAGACAGCGCTTTCTTT	CASSLGRDSAFF
TRBV5-5	TRBJ1-1	NA	NA	TGTGCCAGCGGGGAACAGGGGAACACTGAAGCTTTCTTT	CASGEQGNTEAFF
TRBV5-1	TRBJ2-1	NA	TRBD2	TGCGCCAGCAGCTTGGAGGTCGGGAGGAGGTCCTACAATGAGCAGTTCTTC	CASSLEVGRRSYNEQFF
TRBV7-2	TRBJ2-5	NA	NA	TGTGCCAGCAGCTTATCGGGGTTAAAAGAGACCCAGTACTTC	CASSLSGLKETQYF
TRBV7-3	TRBJ1-1	NA	TRBD1	TGTGCCAGCAGCCGGACAGGGAGGGACACTGAAGCTTTCTTT	CASSRTGRDTEAFF
TRBV29-1	TRBJ2-1	NA	TRBD2	TGCAGCGTGGGTCGGACTAGCGGGATTAGTGAGCAGTTCTTC	CSVGRTSGISEQFF
TRBV21-1	TRBJ2-7	NA	NA	TGTGCCAGCAGGCCGGGACTAGCCTACGAGCAGTACTTC	CASRPGLAYEQYF
TRBV5-1	TRBJ2-3	NA	TRBD2	TGCGCCAGCAGCCAAACGAGCGGGACTGTCACCAATACGCAGTATTTT	CASSQTSGTVTNTQYF
TRBV7-3	TRBJ2-5	NA	NA	TGTGCCAGCAGCTTAAACGACGGGAGCGGCGAGACCCAGTACTTC	CASSLNDGSGETQYF
TRBV30	TRBJ2-3	NA	TRBD2	TGTGCCTGGAGTTTCCCCACTAGCGGGAGGACAGATACGCAGTATTTT	CAWSFPTSGRTDTQYF
TRBV4-1	TRBJ1-2	NA	NA	TGCGCCAGCAGCCAAGGGTCAGCACAGCTCTATGGCTACACCTTC	CASSQGSAQLYGYTF
TRBV29-1	TRBJ1-1	NA	NA	TGCAGCGTCGTGACAGGAAACGGGGTAGCTTTCTTT	CSVVTGNGVAFF
TRBV4-1	TRBJ2-1	NA	NA	TGCGCCAGCAGCCAAGGGGGGGTGACAAACAATGAGCAGTTCTTC	CASSQGGVTNNEQFF
TRBV5-1	TRBJ2-2	NA	TRBD1	TGCGCCAGCAGCTTTGGGACAGGAGGAACCGGGGAGCTGTTTTTT	CASSFGTGGTGELFF
TRBV18	TRBJ2-7	NA	NA	TGTGCCAGCTCACCGGGACTGGCCCCCTACGAGCAGTACTTC	CASSPGLAPYEQYF
TRBV28	TRBJ1-5	NA	TRBD1	TGTGCCAGCAGGCATCGGGACAGGGGTCGTATTCGTCAGCCCCAGCATTTT	CASRHRDRGRIRQPQHF
TRBV5-1	TRBJ2-3	NA	TRBD1	TGCGCCAGCAGCTGGGACAGGGGGACAGATACGCAGTATTTT	CASSWDRGTDTQYF
TRBV5-1	TRBJ2-3	NA	TRBD2	TGCGCCAGCAGCTGGGGGACTAGCGAGACAGATACGCAGTATTTT	CASSWGTSETDTQYF
TRBV7-6	TRBJ1-4	NA	TRBD1	TGTGCCAGCAGCGGAAACAGGGGGGGGCGGGGAAAACTGTTTTTT	CASSGNRGGRGKLFF
TRBV5-6	TRBJ1-3	NA	TRBD1	TGTGCCAGCAGCCCGTTTGGGAGCGACAGGGTCTCTGGAAACACCATATATTTT	CASSPFGSDRVSGNTIYF
TRBV13	TRBJ2-5	NA	TRBD2	TGTGCCAGCAGCTTAGGAGCGGGAGCTGAGACCCAGTACTTC	CASSLGAGAETQYF
TRBV11-2	TRBJ2-1	NA	TRBD2	TGTGCCAGCAGCTCCCCCGGGACTAGCGGGGTCAATGAGCAGTTCTTC	CASSSPGTSGVNEQFF
TRBV19	TRBJ1-5	NA	TRBD1	TGTGCCAGTAGCCTAACCAGGGGGCGGCCCCAGCATTTT	CASSLTRGRPQHF